This TCR beta chain comes out of a study of shared clonotypes between healthy human individuals. The repertoire was sequenced with immunoSEQ multiplex PCR; TCRdb's copy has only in-frame clones and lacks some. Of over a million clones in the sample, around 74% were seen once. CDR1 is LNHDA, CDR2 SQIVND, per germline (reference sequence). Trimming took off 3 bases at V and 4 bases at J, with 9 bases between the two ends. This CDR3 region has 13 residues. Specimen: memory CD4+ T cells sorted from blood. Subset defined: CD45RA-negative fraction. This sequence was found in a man younger than 35 in good health. The chain couples TRBV19 to TRBJ1-1; a weak D match, TRBD1 (6 bases). In DNA form, the CDR3 reads TGTGCCAGTAGTATTAACAGGGCCACTGAAGCTTTCTTT. Protein: CASSINRATEAFF.